The clone carrying this TCR beta chain has ten or more counts. Its antigen is not known. This sample was taken from a study of T cell repertoires in cytomegalovirus infection. Study-wide background: Public TCR beta signatures marked donors with CMV infection and the matching HLA. Study-wide results and caveats: Public TCR beta family frequency separated CMV-and-HLA carriers, including in an independent cohort.

Trimming took off 2 bases at V and 0 bases at J, with 20 bases between the two ends. CDR1 is SGHTA, CDR2 FQGNSA, per germline. CDR3 size: 18 residues. TCRdb re-called the reads with MiXCR, one entry per CDR3 protein. The sample holds hundreds of thousands of distinct CDR3 sequences, around 35% seen once. The material was cultured PBMCs, obtained from culture after CMV antigen stimulation. The chain joins TRBV7-2 to TRBJ2-7, with D maybe TRBD2 (5 bases). The origin of this receptor is a human donor in good health (CMV status not recorded). Some clones in this sample may be carry-over from other donors' samples. CDR3 protein: CASSLRPPRRGSSYEQYF. In DNA, the CDR3 is TGTGCCAGCAGCTTACGGCCCCCCCGCCGAGGGAGCTCCTACGAGCAGTACTTC. The full variable domain, in which reference TRBV7-2 and TRBJ2-7 provide the parts outside the CDR3, is GAGVSQSPSNKVTEKGKDVELRCDPISGHTALYWYRQSLGQGLEFLIYFQGNSAPDKSGLPSDRFSAERTGGSVSTLTIQRTQQEDSAVYLCASSLRPPRRGSSYEQYFGPGTRLTVT.